Included here is one T cell receptor (beta chain) sequence, with context. These data originate in a study of blood T cell repertoires in COVID-19. Background on the study: T cells, B-cell-depleted T cells, or PBMCs provided the cDNA or gDNA that served as material.

From germline, CDR1 is SGHVS and CDR2 FNYEAQ. CDR3 length equals 14 residues. V lost 0 bases, J lost 5 bases, and 2 bases stayed unmatched. Measured with immunoSEQ multiplex PCR; TCRdb has only the in-frame clones, and not every one. The sample lists 150,000 to 200,000 clones; around 86% were seen once. Sequencing was performed on peripheral blood. The V and J genes are TRBV7-6 and TRBJ2-3; 7 bases fit TRBD2. The TCR originated in a man between 60 and 70 years old with acute or convalescent COVID-19. Here the CDR3 reads CASSLAPGGDTQYF. CDR3 nucleotides: TGTGCCAGCAGCTTAGCCCCGGGGGGAGATACGCAGTATTTT.